This TCR beta chain was recorded in a study of blood T cell repertoires in COVID-19. Some clones are missing from TCRdb's copy, which holds only in-frame ones; the method was immunoSEQ multiplex PCR. The table shows about 180,000 clones, with around 85% occurring only once. This TCR was sampled from a man in his forties or fifties who had recovered from COVID-19. Sample: PBMCs or T cells enriched from blood (not recorded which).

CDR3 amino acids: CASSSSRVNEKLFF. The CDR3, as DNA: TGTGCCAGCAGCTCCTCCCGGGTTAATGAAAAACTGTTTTTT. The chain recombines TRBV7-8 with TRBJ1-4, with D hard to call. V was pared by 4 bases and J by 4 bases, with 10 bases between. CDR1 SGHVS and CDR2 FQNEAQ come from the germline V gene. CDR3 length: 14 residues.